This T cell receptor beta chain is drawn from a study of post-analysis software for immune sequencing data. cDNA libraries for TCR beta contained unique molecular identifiers. Between about 0.85 and 10 million T cells gave rise to some 450,000 cDNA molecules. A single record per CDR3 protein comes from TCRdb applying MiXCR to the PCR reads. This repertoire shows about half a million distinct CDR3 sequences, roughly 45% found once; its top ten account for roughly an eighth. Sequencing was done on a sample of blood. This sequence originates from a girl between 10 and 17 years old with multiple sclerosis.

Here the CDR3 DNA reads TGTGCCAGCAGTTTTACTGATCGCAATCAGCCCCAGCATTTT. Protein: CASSFTDRNQPQHF. The rearrangement joins TRBV12-3 or TRBV12-4 to TRBJ1-5; D is ambiguous. The CDR3 covers 14 residues. Trimming removed 3 bases at V and 2 bases at J, with 8 bases between.